What follows are 10 T cell receptor beta chains derived from one specimen sequenced in a study of blood T cell repertoires in COVID-19. Profiling relied on immunoSEQ multiplex PCR, and the TCRdb table lists in-frame clones only, not all of them. This table holds about 70,000 clones, approximately 89% found once. The specimen sequenced was peripheral blood. These receptors all stem from a woman of 80 years or more with active or convalescent COVID-19.

The gene calls are TRBV6-1 and TRBJ1-2; TRBD1 matches 9 bases. The CDR3 runs to 15 residues. Germline lookup yields CDR1 MNHNS and CDR2 SASEGT. Trimming took 2 bases from V and 7 from J; bases not matched to a gene: 8. Written as DNA, the CDR3 is TGTGCCAGCAGTGAAACGGGGACAGGGCTTGGTGGCTACACCTTC. Translating gives CASSETGTGLGGYTF.

CDR3 sequence reads: CASSPNRVTGELFF. CDR3 DNA sequence: TGTGCCAGCTCACCAAACAGGGTCACCGGGGAGCTGTTTTTT. The chain couples TRBV18 to TRBJ2-2, with D tentatively TRBD1 (6 bases). Looked up from germline, CDR1 is KGHSH and CDR2 is LQKENI. V shed 2 bases and J shed 4 bases, with 8 bases lying between them. This CDR3 spans 14 amino acids.

The V gene is TRBV30, the J gene TRBJ2-5, with 7 nucleotides matching TRBD2. The length of the CDR3 is 15 residues. V lost 2 bases, J lost 5 bases, and 11 bases stayed unmatched. Germline values: CDR1 GTSNPN, CDR2 SVGIG (reference sequence). CDR3 nucleotide sequence: TGTGCCTGGAGTACATCGCGCGGGGGATGGGAGACCCAGTACTTC. It translates to CAWSTSRGGWETQYF.

The chain employs TRBV6-5 and TRBJ2-1; 7 bases map to TRBD1. V dropped 8 bases and J dropped 4; count of bases not matched to a gene: 8. CDR3 length: 14 residues. Germline V gives CDR1 MNHEY, CDR2 SVGAGI. The CDR3 region is CASESGTAYNEQFF. CDR3 DNA sequence: TGTGCCAGCGAGTCCGGGACAGCATACAATGAGCAGTTCTTC.

The chain combines TRBV11-2 with TRBJ2-1, with 16 nucleotides matching TRBD2. This CDR3 has 18 amino acids. J gave up 9 bases and V 1 base, and 9 bases lay outside the gene matches. CDR1 is SGHAT, CDR2 FQNNGV, per germline. The CDR3 DNA reads as TGTGCCAGCAGCTTAGCTCCCGGGACTAGCGGGGGGGCCGGTGAGCAGTTCTTC. This gives the protein CASSLAPGTSGGAGEQFF.

The chain combines TRBV6-2 or TRBV6-3 with TRBJ2-7; 9 bases are a match to TRBD1. CDR3 length: 14 amino acids. The V and J ends lost 5 bases and 2 bases, in that order; junction bases with no gene match: 4. The germline V gene has CDR1 MNHEY and CDR2 SVGEGT. CDR3 sequence: CASSHGTGPYEQYF. In DNA, the CDR3 is TGTGCCAGCAGTCATGGGACAGGGCCCTACGAGCAGTACTTC.

The V and J genes are TRBV7-2 and TRBJ1-6, with 7 bases matching TRBD1. V trimming: 4 bases; J trimming: 6 bases; junction bases outside the gene matches: 6. The CDR3 spans 15 residues. Germline V gene sequence: CDR1 SGHTA, CDR2 FQGNSA. The CDR3 here is CASSSSGQINSPLHF. The CDR3 region has the DNA TGTGCCAGCAGCTCCTCGGGACAGATTAATTCACCCCTCCACTTT.

V usage is TRBV4-1 and J usage is TRBJ2-5, with D perhaps TRBD2 (6 bases). Looked up from germline, CDR1 is MGHRA and CDR2 is YSYEKL. The V end was cut by 0 bases, the J end by 5 bases, with 16 bases between. The CDR3 spans 16 residues. CDR3 in amino acids: CASSQDRRLGWETQYF. CDR3 DNA sequence: TGCGCCAGCAGCCAAGATAGGCGACTAGGTTGGGAGACCCAGTACTTC.

This CDR3 is CASSQDARTGELFF. In DNA form, the CDR3 reads TGTGCCAGCAGCCAAGACGCGAGAACCGGGGAGCTGTTTTTT. The rearrangement joins TRBV3-1 (or the pseudogene TRBV3-2) to TRBJ2-2, with D hard to call. Germline values: CDR1 LGHDT, CDR2 YNNKEL (reference sequence). The length of the CDR3 is 14 residues. Trimming left V 0 bases short and J 5 bases short, with 7 bases between.

V and J are TRBV6-5 and TRBJ1-2, with no clear D. The CDR3 consists of 16 residues. Trimming took 2 bases from V and 2 from J, leaving 15 bases between them. Germline V gene sequence: CDR1 MNHEY, CDR2 SVGAGI. The chain's CDR3 is CASSYGRMPDNYGYTF. In nucleotides, the CDR3 is TGTGCCAGCAGTTACGGGAGAATGCCAGACAACTATGGCTACACCTTC.